The rows below give T cell receptor beta chains drawn from one sample of a study of T cells in Graves' hyperthyroidism and ophthalmopathy. TCRdb re-called the multiplex PCR reads with MiXCR, one entry per CDR3 protein. The sample has hundreds of thousands of distinct CDR3 sequences; about 15% are singletons. The sample was blood. The source of these receptors is a woman aged 18-29 years with Graves' hyperthyroidism. The conserved cysteine and the conserved F or W are not part of the CDR3 here. Fields, in order: J gene, V gene, CDR3 protein.

J: TRBJ2-6
V: TRBV5-1
CDR3: ASSVRGSGANVLT

J: TRBJ2-1
V: TRBV20-1
CDR3: SARSGGAGNEQF

J: TRBJ2-7
V: TRBV4-3
CDR3: ASSQGYSYEQY

J: TRBJ2-1
V: TRBV20-1
CDR3: SVRSGRTYNEQF

J: TRBJ2-2
V: TRBV27
CDR3: ASSLGGGATGELF

J: TRBJ1-4
V: TRBV28
CDR3: ASRTTGGTNEKLF

J: TRBJ1-5
V: TRBV4-1
CDR3: ASSRGQGGSQPQH

J: TRBJ2-3
V: TRBV20-1
CDR3: SAPIAGGADTQY

J: TRBJ2-2
V: TRBV2
CDR3: ASLGLTNTGSCF

J: TRBJ2-5
V: TRBV3-1
CDR3: ASSPFLGGGYQETQY

J: TRBJ2-7
V: TRBV5-1
CDR3: ASSLGTFSYEQY

J: TRBJ2-7
V: TRBV6-1
CDR3: ATAGQSVPYEQY

J: TRBJ2-6
V: TRBV14
CDR3: ASSQEVRQDSSSSGANVLT

J: TRBJ1-2
V: TRBV20-1
CDR3: SARDVGVGGYT

J: TRBJ2-5
V: TRBV9
CDR3: ASSVETGRETQY

J: TRBJ2-7
V: TRBV12-5
CDR3: AGDTRAYEQY

J: TRBJ2-7
V: TRBV10-3
CDR3: AVQREGREQY

J: TRBJ1-5
V: TRBV15
CDR3: ATSRDQGASNQPQH

J: TRBJ2-1
V: TRBV3-1
CDR3: ASSQVATSGSNEQF

J: TRBJ2-7
V: TRBV20-1
CDR3: SAPLPDTAYEQY

J: TRBJ2-1
V: TRBV6-1
CDR3: ASSPVGGSPEQF

J: TRBJ1-2
V: TRBV10-3
CDR3: AISGTAFPNYGYT

J: TRBJ2-4
V: TRBV28
CDR3: ASSVAGAGAKNIQY

J: TRBJ2-2
V: TRBV3-1
CDR3: ASSQGLAGVNTGELF

J: TRBJ1-4
V: TRBV7-9
CDR3: ASSSDSLSEKLF

J: TRBJ1-1
V: TRBV29-1
CDR3: SACLIQGDTEAF

J: TRBJ2-3
V: TRBV5-1
CDR3: ASSREASGLDTQY

J: TRBJ1-6
V: TRBV12-3/TRBV12-4
CDR3: ASTLQGANSPLH

J: TRBJ2-1
V: TRBV18
CDR3: ASSEGARSYNEQF